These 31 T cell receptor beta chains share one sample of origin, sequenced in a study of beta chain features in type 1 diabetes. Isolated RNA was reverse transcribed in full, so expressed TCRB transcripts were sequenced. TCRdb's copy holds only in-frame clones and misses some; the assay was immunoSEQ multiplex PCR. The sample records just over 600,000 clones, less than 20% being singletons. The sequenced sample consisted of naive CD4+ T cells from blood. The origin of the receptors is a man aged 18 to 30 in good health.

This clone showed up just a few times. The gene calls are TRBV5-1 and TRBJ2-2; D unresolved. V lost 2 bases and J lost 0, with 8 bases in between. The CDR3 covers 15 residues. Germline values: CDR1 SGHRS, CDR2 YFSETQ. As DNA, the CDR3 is TGCGCCAGCAGCTTATGGGGTCCGAACACCGGGGAGCTGTTTTTT. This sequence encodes CASSLWGPNTGELFF. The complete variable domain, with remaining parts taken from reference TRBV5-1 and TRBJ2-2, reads KAGVTQTPRYLIKTRGQQVTLSCSPISGHRSVSWYQQTPGQGLQFLFEYFSETQRNKGNFPGRFSGRQFSNSRSEMNVSTLELGDSALYLCASSLWGPNTGELFFGEGSRLTVL.

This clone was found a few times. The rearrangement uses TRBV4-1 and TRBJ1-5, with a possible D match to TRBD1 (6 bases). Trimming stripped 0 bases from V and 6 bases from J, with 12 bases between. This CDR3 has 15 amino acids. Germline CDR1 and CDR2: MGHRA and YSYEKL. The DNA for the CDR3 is TGCGCCAGCAGCCAAGAGGGACACCGGAGTCAGCCCCAGCATTTT. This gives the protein CASSQEGHRSQPQHF.

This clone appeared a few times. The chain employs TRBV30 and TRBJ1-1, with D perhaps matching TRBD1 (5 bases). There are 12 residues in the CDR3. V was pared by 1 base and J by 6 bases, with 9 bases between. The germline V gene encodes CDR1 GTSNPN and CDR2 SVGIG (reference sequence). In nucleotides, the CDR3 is TGTGCCTGGAGTGAGCGGGGCGCTGAAGCTTTCTTT. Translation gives CAWSERGAEAFF.

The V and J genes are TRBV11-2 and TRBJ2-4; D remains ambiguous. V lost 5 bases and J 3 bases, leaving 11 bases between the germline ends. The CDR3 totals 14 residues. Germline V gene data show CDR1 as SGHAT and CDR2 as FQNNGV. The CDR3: CASSPPADKNIQYF. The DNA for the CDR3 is TGTGCCAGCAGCCCCCCCGCGGACAAAAACATTCAGTACTTC.

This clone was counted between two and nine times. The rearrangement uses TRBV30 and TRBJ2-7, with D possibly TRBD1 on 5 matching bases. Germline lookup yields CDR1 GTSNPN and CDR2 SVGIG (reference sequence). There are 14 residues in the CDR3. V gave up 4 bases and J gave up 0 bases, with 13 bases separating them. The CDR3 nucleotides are TGTGCCTGGAATCGACAGCAATACTCCTACGAGCAGTACTTC. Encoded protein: CAWNRQQYSYEQYF.

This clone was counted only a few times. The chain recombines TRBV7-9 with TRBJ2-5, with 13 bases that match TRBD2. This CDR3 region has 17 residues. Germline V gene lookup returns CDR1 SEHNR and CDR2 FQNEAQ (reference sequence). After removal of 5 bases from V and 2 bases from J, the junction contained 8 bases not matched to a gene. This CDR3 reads CASSPRTSGGLQETQYF. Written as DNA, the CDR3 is TGTGCCAGCAGCCCGAGGACTAGCGGGGGTCTTCAAGAGACCCAGTACTTC. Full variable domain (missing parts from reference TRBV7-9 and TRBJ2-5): DTGVSQNPRHKITKRGQNVTFRCDPISEHNRLYWYRQTLGQGPEFLTYFQNEAQLEKSRLLSDRFSAERPKGSFSTLEIQRTEQGDSAMYLCASSPRTSGGLQETQYFGPGTRLLVL.

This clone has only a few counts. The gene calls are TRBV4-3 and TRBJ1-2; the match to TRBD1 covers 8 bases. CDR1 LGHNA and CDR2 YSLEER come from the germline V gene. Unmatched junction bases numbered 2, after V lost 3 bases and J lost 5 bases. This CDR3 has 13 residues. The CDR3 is CASSHRTGYGYTF. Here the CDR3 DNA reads TGCGCCAGCAGCCACCGGACAGGGTATGGCTACACCTTC.

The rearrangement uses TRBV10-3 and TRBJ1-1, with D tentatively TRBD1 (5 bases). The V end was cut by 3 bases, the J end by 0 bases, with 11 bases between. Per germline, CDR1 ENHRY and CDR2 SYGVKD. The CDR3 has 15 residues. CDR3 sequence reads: CAISDKDTMNTEAFF. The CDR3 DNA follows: TGTGCCATCAGTGACAAGGACACGATGAACACTGAAGCTTTCTTT.

CDR3 sequence: CASSIEEGAYEQYF. For the CDR3, the DNA is TGTGCCAGTAGTATAGAAGAGGGGGCCTACGAGCAGTACTTC. J is TRBJ2-7 and V is TRBV19, with D tentatively TRBD1 (6 bases). In germline, CDR1 is LNHDA, CDR2 SQIVND (reference sequence). V gave up 0 bases and J gave up 2 bases, with 8 bases separating them. The CDR3 contains 14 residues. Full variable domain (rest looked up from reference TRBV19 and TRBJ2-7): DGGITQSPKYLFRKEGQNVTLSCEQNLNHDAMYWYRQDPGQGLRLIYYSQIVNDFQKGDIAEGYSVSREKKESFPLTVTSAQKNPTAFYLCASSIEEGAYEQYFGPGTRLTVT.

The CDR3 DNA reads as TGTGCCAGCAGAGGTAGGGTGACGAACACTGAAGCTTTCTTT. Translated, it gives CASRGRVTNTEAFF. The rearrangement uses TRBV2 and TRBJ1-1; D is undetermined. This CDR3 contains 14 residues. V lost 6 bases and J 1 base, leaving 12 bases between the germline ends. The germline V gene encodes CDR1 SNHLY and CDR2 FYNNEI.

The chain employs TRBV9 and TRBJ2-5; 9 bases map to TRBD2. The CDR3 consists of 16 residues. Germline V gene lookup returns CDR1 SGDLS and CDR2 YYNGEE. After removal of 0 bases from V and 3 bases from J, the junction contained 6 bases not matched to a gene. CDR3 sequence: CASSVGLAGREETQYF. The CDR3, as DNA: TGTGCCAGCAGCGTAGGGCTAGCGGGACGGGAAGAGACCCAGTACTTC.

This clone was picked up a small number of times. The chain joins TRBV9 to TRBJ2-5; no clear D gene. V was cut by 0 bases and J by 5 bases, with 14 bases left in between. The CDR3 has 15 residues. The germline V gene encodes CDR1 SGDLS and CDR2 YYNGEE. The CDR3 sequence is CASSVALYGSETQYF. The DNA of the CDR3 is TGTGCCAGCAGCGTAGCTCTCTACGGGTCGGAGACCCAGTACTTC.

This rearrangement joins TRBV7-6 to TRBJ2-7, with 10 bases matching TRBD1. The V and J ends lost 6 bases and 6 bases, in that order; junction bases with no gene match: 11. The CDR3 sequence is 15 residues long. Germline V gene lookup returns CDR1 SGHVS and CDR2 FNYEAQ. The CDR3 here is CASSRTRDRGVEQYF. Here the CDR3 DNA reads TGTGCCAGCAGTCGAACCCGGGACAGGGGAGTCGAGCAGTACTTC.

Here the CDR3 DNA reads TGTGCCAGCTCACCCTTCGGACAGGGAGGGCTCAAAAACATTCAGTACTTC. Amino acid sequence: CASSPFGQGGLKNIQYF. The chain has TRBV18 and TRBJ2-4; D may be TRBD1 (8 bases). CDR1 is KGHSH, CDR2 LQKENI, per germline. The CDR3 is 17 residues long. V was cut by 3 bases and J by 3 bases, with 18 bases left in between.

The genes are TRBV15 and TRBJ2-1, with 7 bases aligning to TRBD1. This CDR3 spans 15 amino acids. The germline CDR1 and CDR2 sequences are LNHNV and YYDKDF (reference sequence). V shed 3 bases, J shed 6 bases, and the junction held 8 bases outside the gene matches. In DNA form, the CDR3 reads TGTGCCACCAGCAGGGGGGACAGCGTTTTCAATGAGCAGTTCTTC. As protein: CATSRGDSVFNEQFF.

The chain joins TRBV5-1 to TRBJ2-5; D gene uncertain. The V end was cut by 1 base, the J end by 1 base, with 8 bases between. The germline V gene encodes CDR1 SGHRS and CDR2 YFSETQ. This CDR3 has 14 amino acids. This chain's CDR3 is CASSLPPRQETQYF. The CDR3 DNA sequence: TGCGCCAGCAGCTTGCCCCCTCGCCAAGAGACCCAGTACTTC.

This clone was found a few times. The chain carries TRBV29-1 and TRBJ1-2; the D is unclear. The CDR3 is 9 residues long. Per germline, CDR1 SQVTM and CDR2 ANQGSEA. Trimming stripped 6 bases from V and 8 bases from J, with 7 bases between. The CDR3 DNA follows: TGCAGCGTAACATACGGCTACACCTTC. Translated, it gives CSVTYGYTF.

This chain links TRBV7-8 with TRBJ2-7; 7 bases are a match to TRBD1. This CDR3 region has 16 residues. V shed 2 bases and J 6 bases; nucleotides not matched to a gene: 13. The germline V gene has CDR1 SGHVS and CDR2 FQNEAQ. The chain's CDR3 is CASSLLTGSGDSEQYF. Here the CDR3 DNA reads TGTGCCAGCAGCTTATTGACAGGGTCAGGAGATTCCGAGCAGTACTTC.

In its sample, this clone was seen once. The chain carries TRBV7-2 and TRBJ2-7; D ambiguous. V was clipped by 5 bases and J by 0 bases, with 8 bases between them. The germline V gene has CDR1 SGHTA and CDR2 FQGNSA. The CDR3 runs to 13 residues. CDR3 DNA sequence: TGTGCCAGCAGCCGATTTAGCTCCTACGAGCAGTACTTC. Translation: CASSRFSSYEQYF.

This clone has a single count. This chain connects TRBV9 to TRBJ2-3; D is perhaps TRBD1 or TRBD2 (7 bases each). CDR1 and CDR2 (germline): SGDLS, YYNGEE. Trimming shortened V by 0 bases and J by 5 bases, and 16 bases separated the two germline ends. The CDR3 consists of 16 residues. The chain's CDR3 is CASSVGGRGGEDTQYF. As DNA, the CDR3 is TGTGCCAGCAGCGTAGGCGGGAGAGGGGGCGAAGATACGCAGTATTTT.

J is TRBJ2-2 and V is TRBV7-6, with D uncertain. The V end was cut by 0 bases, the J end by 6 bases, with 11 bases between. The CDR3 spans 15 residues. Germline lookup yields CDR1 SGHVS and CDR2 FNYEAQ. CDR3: CASSLASRVAGELFF. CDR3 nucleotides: TGTGCCAGCAGCTTAGCGTCTAGGGTGGCCGGGGAGCTGTTTTTT.

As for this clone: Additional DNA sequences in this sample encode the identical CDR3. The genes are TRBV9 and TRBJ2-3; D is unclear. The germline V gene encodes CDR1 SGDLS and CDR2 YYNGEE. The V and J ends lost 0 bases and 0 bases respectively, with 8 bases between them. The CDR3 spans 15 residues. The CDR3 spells CASSVVGRSTDTQYF. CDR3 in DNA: TGTGCCAGCAGCGTAGTAGGGCGTAGCACAGATACGCAGTATTTT.

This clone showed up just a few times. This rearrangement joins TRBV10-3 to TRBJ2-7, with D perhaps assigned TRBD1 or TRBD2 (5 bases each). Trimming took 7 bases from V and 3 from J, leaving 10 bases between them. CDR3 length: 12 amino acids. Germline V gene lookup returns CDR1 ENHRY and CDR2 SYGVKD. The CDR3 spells CAITGTGYEQYF. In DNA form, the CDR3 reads TGTGCCATCACCGGGACGGGCTACGAGCAGTACTTC.

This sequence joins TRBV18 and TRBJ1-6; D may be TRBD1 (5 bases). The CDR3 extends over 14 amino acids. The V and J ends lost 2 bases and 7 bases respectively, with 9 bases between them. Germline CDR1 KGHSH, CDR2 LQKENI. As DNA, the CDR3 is TGTGCCAGCTCACCAGCCAGGGACAATTCACCCCTCCACTTT. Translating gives CASSPARDNSPLHF.

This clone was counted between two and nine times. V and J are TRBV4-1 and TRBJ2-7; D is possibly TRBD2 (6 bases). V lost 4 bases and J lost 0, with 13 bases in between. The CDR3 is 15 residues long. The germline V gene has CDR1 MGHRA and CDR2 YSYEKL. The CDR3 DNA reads TGCGCCAGCAGCCCGATGGGGGGTCGCTCCTACGAGCAGTACTTC. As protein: CASSPMGGRSYEQYF.

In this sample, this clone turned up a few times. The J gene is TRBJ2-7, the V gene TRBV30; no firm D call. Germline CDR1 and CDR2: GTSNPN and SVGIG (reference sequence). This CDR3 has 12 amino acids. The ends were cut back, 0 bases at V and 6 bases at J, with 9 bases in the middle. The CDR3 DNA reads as TGTGCCTGGAGTGTCTCGGTGGGCGAGCAGTACTTC. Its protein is CAWSVSVGEQYF.

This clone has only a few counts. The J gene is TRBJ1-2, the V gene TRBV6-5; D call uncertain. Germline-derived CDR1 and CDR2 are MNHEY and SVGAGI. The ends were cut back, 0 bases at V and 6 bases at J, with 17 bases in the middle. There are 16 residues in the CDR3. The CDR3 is CASSYSNVGPRNGYTF. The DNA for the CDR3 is TGTGCCAGCAGTTACTCTAACGTTGGACCCAGGAATGGCTACACCTTC.

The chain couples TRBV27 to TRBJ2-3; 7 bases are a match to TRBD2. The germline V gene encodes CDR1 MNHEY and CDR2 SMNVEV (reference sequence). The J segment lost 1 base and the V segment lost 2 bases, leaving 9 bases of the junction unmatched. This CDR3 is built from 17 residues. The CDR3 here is CASSLNGWSGGTDTQYF. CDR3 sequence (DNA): TGTGCCAGCAGTTTAAACGGCTGGAGCGGGGGCACAGATACGCAGTATTTT.

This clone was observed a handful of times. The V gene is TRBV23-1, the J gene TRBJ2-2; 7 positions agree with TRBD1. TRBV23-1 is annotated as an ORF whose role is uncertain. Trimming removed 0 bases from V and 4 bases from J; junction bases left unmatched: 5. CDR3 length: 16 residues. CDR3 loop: CASSQSTGWPTGELFF. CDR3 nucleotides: TGCGCCAGCAGTCAATCGACAGGGTGGCCCACCGGGGAGCTGTTTTTT.

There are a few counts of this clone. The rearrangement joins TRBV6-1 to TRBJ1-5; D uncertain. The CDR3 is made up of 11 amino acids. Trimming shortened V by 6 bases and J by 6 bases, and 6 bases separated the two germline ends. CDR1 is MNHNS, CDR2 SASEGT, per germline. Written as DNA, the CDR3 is TGTGCCAGCAGGAACATTCAGCCCCAGCATTTT. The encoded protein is CASRNIQPQHF.

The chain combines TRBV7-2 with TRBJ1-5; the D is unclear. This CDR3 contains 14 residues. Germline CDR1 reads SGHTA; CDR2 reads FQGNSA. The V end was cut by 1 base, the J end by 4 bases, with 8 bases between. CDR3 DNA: TGTGCCAGCAGCTTAGTGCAGACGAATCAGCCCCAGCATTTT. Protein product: CASSLVQTNQPQHF.